Shown below are 5 T cell receptor beta chains from a single sample sequenced in a study of blood T cell repertoires in COVID-19. Some clones are missing from TCRdb's copy, which holds only in-frame ones; the method was immunoSEQ multiplex PCR. Counted here are under 500,000 clones, about 90% occurring once; the ten biggest clones make up 1.5% to 2%. Sequencing was done on a sample of PBMCs or T cells enriched from blood (not recorded which). All receptors derive from a woman aged 18-30 years with acute COVID-19.

The J gene is TRBJ1-3, the V gene TRBV7-2; tentative D call: TRBD1 (5 bases). CDR1 SGHTA and CDR2 FQGNSA come from the germline V gene. This CDR3 spans 13 amino acids. V dropped 4 bases and J dropped 4 bases, with 8 bases sitting between them. The CDR3 coding sequence is TGTGCCAGCAGCTCCCGGGGGGGAAACACCATATATTTT. Its translation is CASSSRGGNTIYF. The variable domain in full, completed from reference TRBV7-2 and TRBJ1-3, reads GAGVSQSPSNKVTEKGKDVELRCDPISGHTALYWYRQSLGQGLEFLIYFQGNSAPDKSGLPSDRFSAERTGGSVSTLTIQRTQQEDSAVYLCASSSRGGNTIYFGEGSWLTVV.

The rearrangement uses TRBV9 and TRBJ2-1; 9 nucleotides align to TRBD2. V lost 0 bases and J lost 8; bases outside the gene matches: 6. This CDR3 is built from 15 residues. The V gene's germline CDR1 is SGDLS and CDR2 YYNGEE. The chain's CDR3 is CASSVAASGVHEQFF. CDR3 bases: TGTGCCAGCAGCGTAGCGGCTAGCGGGGTCCATGAGCAGTTCTTC.

This clone was seen just once. The rearrangement links TRBV7-9 to TRBJ1-2, with 7 bases lining up with TRBD1. Unmatched junction bases numbered 12, after V lost 5 bases and J lost 9 bases. Germline values: CDR1 SEHNR, CDR2 FQNEAQ (reference sequence). The CDR3 length is 14 residues. The CDR3 protein is CASSPEGGFISYTF. DNA for the CDR3: TGTGCCAGCAGCCCGGAAGGGGGCTTCATTAGCTACACCTTC. The entire variable domain, with the rest obtained from reference TRBV7-9 and TRBJ1-2, is as follows: DTGVSQNPRHKITKRGQNVTFRCDPISEHNRLYWYRQTLGQGPEFLTYFQNEAQLEKSRLLSDRFSAERPKGSFSTLEIQRTEQGDSAMYLCASSPEGGFISYTFGSGTRLTVV.

V gene TRBV3-1 (or the pseudogene TRBV3-2) combines with J gene TRBJ1-2; 10 bases line up with TRBD1. There are 16 residues in the CDR3. Germline V gene lookup returns CDR1 LGHDT and CDR2 YNNKEL (reference sequence). The J segment lost 4 bases and the V segment lost 0 bases, leaving 5 bases of the junction unmatched. The CDR3 DNA is TGTGCCAGCAGCCAAGATCAGACAGGGGGCAGCTATGGCTACACCTTC. The encoded protein is CASSQDQTGGSYGYTF.

This clone turned up a few times. The chain uses TRBV29-1 and TRBJ2-3, with a possible D match to TRBD2 (6 bases). Trimming left V 6 bases short and J 4 bases short, with 17 bases between. Germline CDR1 is SQVTM and CDR2 is ANQGSEA. This CDR3 is 14 amino acids long. The CDR3 loop is CSVGDGGIADTQYF. CDR3 in DNA: TGCAGCGTCGGGGACGGGGGAATAGCAGATACGCAGTATTTT.